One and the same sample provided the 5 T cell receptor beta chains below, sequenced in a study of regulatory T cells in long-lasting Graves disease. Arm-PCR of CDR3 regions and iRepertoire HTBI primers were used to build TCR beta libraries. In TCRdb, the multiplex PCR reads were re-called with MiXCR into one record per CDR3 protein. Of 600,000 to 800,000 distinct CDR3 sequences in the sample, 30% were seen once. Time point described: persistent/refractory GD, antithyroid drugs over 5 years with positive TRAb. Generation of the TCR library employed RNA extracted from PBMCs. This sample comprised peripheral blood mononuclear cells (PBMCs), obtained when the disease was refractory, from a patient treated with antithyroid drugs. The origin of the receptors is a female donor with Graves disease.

CDR3 sequence: CASSVGGGPPYEQYF. For the CDR3, the DNA is TGTGCCAGCAGCGTAGGGGGAGGGCCACCCTACGAGCAGTACTTC. The chain combines TRBV7-3 with TRBJ2-7; D is perhaps TRBD2 (7 bases). Germline CDR1 reads SGHTA; CDR2 reads FQGTGA. There are 15 residues in the CDR3. V lost 5 bases and J 2 bases, leaving 16 bases between the germline ends.

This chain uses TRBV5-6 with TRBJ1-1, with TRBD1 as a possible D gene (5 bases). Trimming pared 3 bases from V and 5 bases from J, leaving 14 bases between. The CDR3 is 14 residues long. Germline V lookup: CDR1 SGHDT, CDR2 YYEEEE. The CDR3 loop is CASSSDGQTTEAFF. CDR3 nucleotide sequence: TGTGCCAGCAGCTCTGACGGACAAACTACTGAAGCTTTCTTT.

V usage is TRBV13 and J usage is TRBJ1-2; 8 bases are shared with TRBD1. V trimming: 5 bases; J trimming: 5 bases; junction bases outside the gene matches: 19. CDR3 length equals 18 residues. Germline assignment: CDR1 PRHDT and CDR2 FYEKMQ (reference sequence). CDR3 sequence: CASSASRDRTALKYGYTF. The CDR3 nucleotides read TGTGCCAGCAGCGCTTCCCGGGACAGGACCGCCTTGAAATATGGCTACACCTTC.

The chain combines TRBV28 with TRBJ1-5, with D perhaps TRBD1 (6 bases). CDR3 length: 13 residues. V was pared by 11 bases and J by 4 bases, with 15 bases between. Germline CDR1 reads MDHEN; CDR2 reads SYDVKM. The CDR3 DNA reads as TGTGCCGTGACGGACAGTCGAAATCAGCCCCAGCATTTT. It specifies CAVTDSRNQPQHF.

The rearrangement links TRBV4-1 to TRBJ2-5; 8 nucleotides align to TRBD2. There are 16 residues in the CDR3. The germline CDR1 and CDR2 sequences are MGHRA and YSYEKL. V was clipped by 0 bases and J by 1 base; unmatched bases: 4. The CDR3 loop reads CASSQDGGRSQETQYF. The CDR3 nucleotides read TGCGCCAGCAGCCAAGACGGCGGGAGGAGCCAAGAGACCCAGTACTTC.